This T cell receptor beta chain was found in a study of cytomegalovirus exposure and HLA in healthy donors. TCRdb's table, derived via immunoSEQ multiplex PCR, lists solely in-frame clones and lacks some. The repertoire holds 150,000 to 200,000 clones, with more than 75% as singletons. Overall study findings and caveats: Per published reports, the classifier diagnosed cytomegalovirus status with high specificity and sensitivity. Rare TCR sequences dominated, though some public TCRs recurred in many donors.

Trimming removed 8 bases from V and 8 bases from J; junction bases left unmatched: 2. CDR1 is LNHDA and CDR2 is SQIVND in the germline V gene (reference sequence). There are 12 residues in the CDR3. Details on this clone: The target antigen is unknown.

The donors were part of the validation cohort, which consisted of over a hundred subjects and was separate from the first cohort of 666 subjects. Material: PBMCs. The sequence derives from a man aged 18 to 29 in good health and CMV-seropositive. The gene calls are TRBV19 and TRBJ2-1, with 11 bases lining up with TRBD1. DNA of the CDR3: TGTGCCAGTGGACAGGGGGCCGATGAGCAGTTCTTC. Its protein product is CASGQGADEQFF.